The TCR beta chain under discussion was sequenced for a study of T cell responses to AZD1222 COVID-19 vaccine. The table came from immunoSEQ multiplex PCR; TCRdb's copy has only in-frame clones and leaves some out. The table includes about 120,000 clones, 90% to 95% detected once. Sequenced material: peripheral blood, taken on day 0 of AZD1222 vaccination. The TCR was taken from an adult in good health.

In nucleotides, the CDR3 is TGCGCCAGCAGCTTGCTCCGGAACACTGAAGCTTTCTTT. It specifies CASSLLRNTEAFF. The gene calls are TRBV5-1 and TRBJ1-1; D gene ambiguous. Trimming removed 1 base at V and 1 base at J, with 5 bases between. The CDR3 totals 13 residues. Germline V gene data show CDR1 as SGHRS and CDR2 as YFSETQ.